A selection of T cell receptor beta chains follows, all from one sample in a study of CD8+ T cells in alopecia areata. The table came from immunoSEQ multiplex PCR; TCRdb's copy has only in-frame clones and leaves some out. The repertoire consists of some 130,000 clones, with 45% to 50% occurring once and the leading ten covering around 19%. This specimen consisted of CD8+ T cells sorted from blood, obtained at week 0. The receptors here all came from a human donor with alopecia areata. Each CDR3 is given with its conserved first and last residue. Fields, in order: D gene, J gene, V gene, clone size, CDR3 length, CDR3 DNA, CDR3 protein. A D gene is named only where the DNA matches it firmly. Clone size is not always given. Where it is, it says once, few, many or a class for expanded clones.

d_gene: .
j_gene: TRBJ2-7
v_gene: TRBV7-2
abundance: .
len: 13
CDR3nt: TGTGCCAGCAGCTTACAGGATACGAGGGAGCAGTACTTC
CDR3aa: CASSLQDTREQYF

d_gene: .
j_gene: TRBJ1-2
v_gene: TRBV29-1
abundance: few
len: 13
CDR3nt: TGCAGCGTTGAAGATCAAGGGTCCCTGAGCTACACCTTC
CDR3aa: CSVEDQGSLSYTF

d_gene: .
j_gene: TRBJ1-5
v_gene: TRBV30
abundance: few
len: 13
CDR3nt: TGTGCCTGGGCCGGAGGGGGCAATCAGCCCCAGCATTTT
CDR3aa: CAWAGGGNQPQHF

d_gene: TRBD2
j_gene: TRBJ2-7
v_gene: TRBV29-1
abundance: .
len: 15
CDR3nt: TGCAGCGTCCCATCTAGCGGGGGGGATCCCTACGAGCAGTACTTC
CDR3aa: CSVPSSGGDPYEQYF

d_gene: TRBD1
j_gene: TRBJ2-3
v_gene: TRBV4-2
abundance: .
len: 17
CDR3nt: TGTGCCAGCAGCCAACCTCCGGGACAGGGGAAGGCAGATACGCAGTATTTT
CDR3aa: CASSQPPGQGKADTQYF

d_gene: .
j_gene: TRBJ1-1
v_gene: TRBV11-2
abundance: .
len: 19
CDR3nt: TGTGCCAGCAGCTTACCTCCCTCGGCGCACGAGCTGGTTTACGCTGAAGCTTTCTTT
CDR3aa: CASSLPPSAHELVYAEAFF

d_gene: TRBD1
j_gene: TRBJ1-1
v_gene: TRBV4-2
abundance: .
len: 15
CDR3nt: TGTGCCAGCAGCCAAGCGAGGGGGCCGGGCACTGAAGCTTTCTTT
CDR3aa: CASSQARGPGTEAFF

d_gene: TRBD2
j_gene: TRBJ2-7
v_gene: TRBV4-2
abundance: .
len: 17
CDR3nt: TGTGCCAGCAGCCAAGATAACCCTAGCGGGGAGGCCTACGAGCAGTACTTC
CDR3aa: CASSQDNPSGEAYEQYF

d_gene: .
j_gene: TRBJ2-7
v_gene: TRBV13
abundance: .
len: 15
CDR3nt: TGTGCCAGCAGCTCCCAGATGGGCTTTTCGGGCGAGCAGTACTTC
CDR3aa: CASSSQMGFSGEQYF

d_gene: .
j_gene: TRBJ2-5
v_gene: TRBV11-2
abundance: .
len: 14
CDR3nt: TGTGCCAGCAGCTTAGAGGACGGACAAGAGACCCAGTACTTC
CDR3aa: CASSLEDGQETQYF

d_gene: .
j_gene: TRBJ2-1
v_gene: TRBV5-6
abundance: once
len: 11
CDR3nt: TGTGCCAGCAGCAAACACAATGAGCAGTTCTTC
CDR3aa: CASSKHNEQFF

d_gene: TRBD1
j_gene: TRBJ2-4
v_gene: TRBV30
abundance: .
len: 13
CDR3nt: TGTGCCTGGACCATAGGGGACAGAAACATTCAGTACTTC
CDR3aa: CAWTIGDRNIQYF

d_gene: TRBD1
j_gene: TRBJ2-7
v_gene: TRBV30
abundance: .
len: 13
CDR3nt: TGTGCCTGGAGTGGGGACAGGTTCCACGAGCAGTACTTC
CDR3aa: CAWSGDRFHEQYF

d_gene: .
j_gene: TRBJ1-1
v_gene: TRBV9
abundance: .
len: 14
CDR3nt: TGTGCCAGCAGCCTAGGGCACGGGGACACTGAAGCTTTCTTT
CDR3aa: CASSLGHGDTEAFF